This T cell receptor (beta chain) was sequenced in a study of T cell responses to AZD1222 COVID-19 vaccine. Study overall: Combined were second doses at about 4 or about 12 weeks. Study findings and constraints: As reported, nearly half of all spike-specific TCRs target variant regions that are unmutated. Clonal diversity was possibly underestimated; the donors were predominantly white British and more often female. Dominant at 160-218 and 743-854, vaccine-associated CD4 TCRs also spanned spike.

Using immunoSEQ multiplex PCR, the repertoire was profiled, and TCRdb retains in-frame clones only, with some absent. The repertoire consists of fewer than 150,000 clones, with roughly 90% occurring once and the leading ten covering about 14%. The length of the CDR3 is 12 residues. V was clipped by 4 bases and J by 6 bases; unmatched bases: 3. Germline V gene sequence: CDR1 SGHNT, CDR2 YENEEA. Comments on this clone: Antigen unknown.

The sequenced sample was peripheral blood, obtained on day 0 of AZD1222 vaccination. This clonotype was obtained from an adult in good health. V gene TRBV11-3 combines with J gene TRBJ2-7, with 7 bases lining up with TRBD1. CDR3 amino acids: CASSWNRGEQYF. The CDR3 nucleotides are TGTGCCAGCAGCTGGAACAGGGGCGAGCAGTACTTC.